This T cell receptor (beta chain) was sequenced during a study of blood T cells in healthy people across ages. Study results and limitations: Estimates of total diversity, which came from one million sequenced T cells, were considered to be underestimates. Bulk PBMC profiling left naive and antigen-experienced comparisons inconclusive.

Points on this clonotype: What it binds is unknown.

For the second PCR, which ran for roughly 7 to 11 cycles, a sample-barcoded 5' primer and a J-beta primer mix were used. Every molecule of cDNA carried a tag from a template-switch adaptor with 12 random nucleotides. One entry per CDR3 protein, called by TCRdb with MiXCR from the 5' RACE reads. The sample shows 850,000 to 950,000 distinct CDR3 sequences, 25% to 35% of them seen only once. Total RNA, at least 5 micrograms per sample, was extracted from PBMCs. Germline loops: CDR1 SGHAT, CDR2 FQDESV (reference sequence). The CDR3 has 16 amino acids. V was pared by 4 bases and J by 9 bases, with 13 bases of the junction left unmatched.

Material: blood. The chain is built from TRBV11-1 and TRBJ2-1; TRBD2 matches 9 bases. The receptor's source is an elderly woman in good health. The CDR3 coding sequence is TGTGCCAGCAGCTCCCGCGCGGGACTAGCCTACGGTGAGCAGTTCTTC. Protein: CASSSRAGLAYGEQFF.